Listed below are T cell receptor beta chains from one sample, sequenced in a study of cytomegalovirus exposure and HLA in healthy donors. Assay used: immunoSEQ multiplex PCR; TCRdb lists only in-frame clones, some missing. The repertoire table contains 80,000 to 100,000 clones. The sample taken for sequencing was PBMCs. Receptor source: a man aged 45-65 years in good health and CMV-seropositive. CDR3s include the opening cysteine and the closing phenylalanine or tryptophan. D genes are given only for firm matches.

>TRBV9|.|TRBJ2-1
CASSGGASSYNEQFF
TGTGCCAGCAGCGGTGGTGCCAGCTCCTACAATGAGCAGTTCTTC
>TRBV4-2|.|TRBJ1-3
CASSQGPILTAGNTIYF
TGTGCCAGCAGCCAAGGTCCCATTCTAACAGCTGGAAACACCATATATTTT
>TRBV10-3|TRBD2|TRBJ2-1
CATQRITSDSYNEQFF
TGTGCCACCCAAAGAATTACTAGCGACTCCTACAATGAGCAGTTCTTC
>TRBV6-5|TRBD1|TRBJ1-2
CASSYLLAGGIGGYTF
TGTGCCAGCAGTTACCTACTCGCAGGGGGCATCGGTGGCTACACCTTC
>TRBV11-3|.|TRBJ2-5
CASGLIWAEQETQYF
TGTGCCAGCGGACTTATATGGGCGGAGCAAGAGACCCAGTACTTC
>TRBV11-3|.|TRBJ2-1
CASSLQTPSYNEQFF
TGTGCCAGCAGCTTACAAACTCCCTCCTACAATGAGCAGTTCTTC
>TRBV19|.|TRBJ1-1
CASKREETNTEAFF
TGTGCCAGTAAGCGGGAGGAGACTAACACTGAAGCTTTCTTT
>TRBV30|.|TRBJ2-7
CAWSVGGAYEQYF
TGTGCCTGGAGTGTAGGGGGGGCCTACGAGCAGTACTTC
>TRBV4-2|.|TRBJ2-3
CASSRSADSAAGDTQYF
TGTGCCAGCAGCCGGTCCGCGGACAGTGCCGCCGGAGATACGCAGTATTTT
>TRBV18|TRBD2|TRBJ2-1
CASSSRGSGSPSSYNEQFF
TGTGCCAGCTCATCTCGGGGTAGCGGGTCACCGAGCTCCTACAATGAGCAGTTCTTC
>TRBV11-2|.|TRBJ1-2
CASSWGPNGYTF
TGTGCCAGCAGCTGGGGCCCAAATGGCTACACCTTC
>TRBV30|.|TRBJ1-2
CAWMGGGPANYGYTF
TGTGCCTGGATGGGCGGGGGGCCCGCCAACTATGGCTACACCTTC
>TRBV5-4|TRBD2|TRBJ2-3
CASRPSGGRTDTQYF
TGTGCCAGCCGACCGTCGGGAGGGAGGACAGATACGCAGTATTTT
>TRBV25-1|.|TRBJ2-7
CASSDFRGSYEQYF
TGTGCCAGCAGTGATTTCAGGGGCTCCTACGAGCAGTACTTC
>TRBV7-3|TRBD2|TRBJ2-1
CASSLGTSGSGNEQFF
TGTGCCAGCAGCTTAGGGACTAGCGGGTCTGGGAATGAGCAGTTCTTC
>TRBV7-9|.|TRBJ2-7
CASSLGVSSYEQYF
TGTGCCAGCAGCTTAGGCGTTAGCTCCTACGAGCAGTACTTC
>TRBV9|.|TRBJ1-1
CASSEGQNTEAFF
TGTGCCAGCAGCGAGGGACAGAACACTGAAGCTTTCTTT
>TRBV27|TRBD2|TRBJ2-7
CASSLRLAGFYEQYF
TGTGCCAGCAGTTTAAGGCTAGCGGGATTCTACGAGCAGTACTTC
>TRBV11-3|.|TRBJ2-1
CASSLTLGGFNEQFF
TGTGCCAGCAGCTTAACGTTAGGGGGATTCAATGAGCAGTTCTTC
>TRBV15|.|TRBJ1-1
CATSSPIGRVIGEAFF
TGTGCCACCAGCAGTCCGATCGGTCGGGTAATCGGTGAAGCTTTCTTT
>TRBV29-1|TRBD2|TRBJ2-1
CSAGGSLAGEQFF
TGCAGCGCAGGCGGCAGTCTAGCGGGAGAGCAGTTCTTC
>TRBV6-5|TRBD1|TRBJ1-3
CASSIDRGPGNTIYF
TGTGCCAGCAGCATAGACAGGGGGCCGGGAAACACCATATATTTT
>TRBV5-1|TRBD1|TRBJ1-1
CASSLQGAGAGTEAFF
TGCGCCAGCAGCTTACAGGGGGCGGGTGCGGGGACTGAAGCTTTCTTT
>TRBV7-9|.|TRBJ1-4
CASTRQGNEKLFF
TGTGCCAGCACCCGTCAGGGTAATGAAAAACTGTTTTTT
>TRBV7-2|.|TRBJ2-2
CASTPGQNTGELFF
TGTGCCAGCACCCCGGGACAAAACACCGGGGAGCTGTTTTTT
>TRBV9|TRBD1|TRBJ1-1
CASTLLGQGNTEAFF
TGTGCCAGCACCCTACTTGGACAGGGGAACACTGAAGCTTTCTTT
>TRBV9|TRBD1|TRBJ1-2
CASSPGTGTIINYGYTF
TGTGCCAGCAGCCCAGGGACAGGGACCATAATTAACTATGGCTACACCTTC
>TRBV21-1|.|TRBJ2-1
CASSLRTVERNNEQFF
TGTGCCAGCAGCCTCCGGACTGTAGAAAGGAACAATGAGCAGTTCTTC
>TRBV29-1|.|TRBJ2-1
CSGDRSEEYNEQFF
TGCAGCGGCGACAGGTCTGAAGAGTACAATGAGCAGTTCTTC
>TRBV2|.|TRBJ2-1
CAGGGPSKSNEQFF
TGTGCTGGGGGGGGGCCGTCAAAGTCCAATGAGCAGTTCTTC
>TRBV5-4|TRBD1|TRBJ2-7
CASSSVGTGTFNEQYF
TGTGCCAGCAGCTCTGTCGGGACAGGGACCTTTAACGAGCAGTACTTC
>TRBV4-3|TRBD1|TRBJ2-1
CASSRGQGVSNEQFF
TGCGCCAGCAGCCGGGGACAGGGAGTATCCAATGAGCAGTTCTTC
>TRBV7-9|.|TRBJ2-7
CASSSQGLSYEQYF
TGTGCCAGCAGCTCACAGGGTCTTTCCTACGAGCAGTACTTC
>TRBV7-8|.|TRBJ2-2
CASSPRTGELFF
TGTGCCAGCAGCCCCCGGACTGGGGAGCTGTTTTTT
>TRBV20-1|.|TRBJ2-1
CSAPGNNEQFF
TGCAGTGCTCCAGGAAACAATGAGCAGTTCTTC
>TRBV27|TRBD1|TRBJ1-1
CASSLVPGGTEAFF
TGTGCCAGCAGTTTAGTTCCAGGGGGGACTGAAGCTTTCTTT
>TRBV4-1|TRBD1|TRBJ1-4
CASSQGQGPTNEKLFF
TGCGCCAGCAGCCAAGGACAGGGGCCAACTAATGAAAAACTGTTTTTT
>TRBV11-3|.|TRBJ1-1
CASSSQGSHTEAFF
TGTGCCAGCAGCTCACAGGGAAGTCACACTGAAGCTTTCTTT
>TRBV4-3|.|TRBJ1-1
CASSQEEGFSEAFF
TGCGCCAGCAGCCAAGAGGAGGGTTTTTCCGAAGCTTTCTTT
>TRBV7-2|.|TRBJ2-5
CASSFRFSETQYF
TGTGCCAGCAGCTTCCGGTTCTCGGAGACCCAGTACTTC
>TRBV6-6|.|TRBJ2-3
CASNRQGTDTQYF
TGTGCCAGCAATCGACAGGGCACAGATACGCAGTATTTT
>TRBV30|.|TRBJ2-6
CAWGRTTGANVLTF
TGTGCCTGGGGGAGAACTACCGGGGCCAACGTCCTGACTTTC
>TRBV29-1|TRBD1|TRBJ1-2
CSVGTGNNYGYTF
TGCAGCGTGGGGACAGGGAACAACTATGGCTACACCTTC
>TRBV19|.|TRBJ1-2
CASRRAGGGYGYTF
TGTGCCAGTAGGCGCGCGGGGGGGGGCTATGGCTACACCTTC
>TRBV6-1|.|TRBJ1-2
CASSEITEVNYGYTF
TGTGCCAGCAGTGAAATAACAGAAGTTAACTATGGCTACACCTTC
>TRBV2|TRBD1|TRBJ1-5
CASGGRTGDNQPQHF
TGTGCCAGCGGTGGTAGGACAGGGGACAATCAGCCCCAGCATTTT